Listed here is a single T cell receptor beta chain. The source of the sample is a study of CD8 T cells in Susac syndrome. Study information: Susac syndrome patients were untreated, on corticosteroids with some adding intravenous immunoglobulin, or on intravenous immunoglobulin only.

In blood CD8+ and CD4+ T cells, TCR beta underwent sequencing. Random hexamers primed reverse transcription of about 0.5 to 1 ug RNA. Multiplex PCR with immunoSEQ amplified the TCR beta CDR3 across 54 Vbeta and 13 Jbeta. TCRdb analysed the immunoSEQ multiplex PCR reads with MiXCR anew, one entry per CDR3 protein. The sample lists over 150,000 distinct CDR3 sequences, 85% to 95% occurring once. The sequence was obtained from a human donor with Susac syndrome. Sequencing input: CD4+ T cells from PBMCs.

The CDR3 is CASSLRAEETQYF. In nucleotides, the CDR3 is TGCGCCAGCTCCCTCCGGGCTGAGGAGACCCAGTACTTC. This rearrangement joins TRBV5-1 to TRBJ2-5, with D unresolved. Trimming stripped 7 bases from V and 5 bases from J, with 15 bases between. Germline CDR1 SGHRS, CDR2 YFSETQ. The CDR3 is 13 amino acids.